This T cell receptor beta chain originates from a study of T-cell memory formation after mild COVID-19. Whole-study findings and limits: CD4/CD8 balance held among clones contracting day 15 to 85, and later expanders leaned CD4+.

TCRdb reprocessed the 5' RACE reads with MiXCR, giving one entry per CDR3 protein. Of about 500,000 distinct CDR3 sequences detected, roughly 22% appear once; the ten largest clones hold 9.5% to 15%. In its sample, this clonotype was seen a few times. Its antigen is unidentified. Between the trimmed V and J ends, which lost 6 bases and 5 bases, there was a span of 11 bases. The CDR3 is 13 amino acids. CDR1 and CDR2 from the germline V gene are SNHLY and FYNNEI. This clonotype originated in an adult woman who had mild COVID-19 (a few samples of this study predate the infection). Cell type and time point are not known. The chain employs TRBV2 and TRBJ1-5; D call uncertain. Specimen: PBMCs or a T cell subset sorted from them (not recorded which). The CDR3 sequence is CASSPGWHQPQHF. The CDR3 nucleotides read TGTGCCAGCAGCCCCGGGTGGCATCAGCCCCAGCATTTT.